This TCR beta chain came from a study of blood T cell repertoires in COVID-19 (dated by TCRdb to the early 2020s). For the study in its entirety: The collaborator samples originated in the United States, Italy and Spain and spanned the acute and convalescent phases of COVID-19. The material from the prospective study consisted of cDNA or gDNA derived from T cells, B-cell-depleted T cells, or PBMCs. The dataset comprised deeply sampled blood TCRbeta repertoires from subjects exposed to, actively infected with, or recovered from COVID-19. The repertoires were released in a freely available public database intended as a resource for research on the immune response to SARS-CoV-2. The samples were drawn from the first 160 participants of the ongoing ImmuneRACE study and from some 1,300 subjects provided by 6 global collaborators. The sample metadata nearly always contained a de-identified subject ID, COVID-19 status, age in years and sex. Where HLA class I and class II types were available, the types were taken from metadata supplied by the sample provider, not from assay-based typing. What the work shows at the level of the full study, not this receptor alone: The amount of clinical and demographic metadata varied by source and participant and was provided uncurated.

TCRbeta CDR3 regions were amplified from genomic DNA using the immunoSEQ Assay, a bias-controlled multiplex PCR. For the original study's pipeline: Nucleated cell counts per sample were estimated from amplification of reference gene primers within the assay. To quantify the absolute abundance of each unique TCRbeta CDR3 rearrangement, sequence reads were collapsed and filtered. For each sample, productive Simpson clonality was calculated as the square root of Simpson's diversity index across productive rearrangements. What TCRdb holds here is the immuneACCESS table cut down to in-frame rearrangements. Part of the clones is not present; checked against another copy, under half of the missing clones reflect an unresolved V gene, and the others are unexplained. V, J and clone size are those of that table, while D and trimming were read from the DNA. Across this sample there are 75,000 to 100,000 clones, with around 86% seen only once. Jointly, the top ten make up 4.5% to 5.5% of the sample.

This clone was recorded only once. The antigen it recognizes is unknown. No base quality information exists; no much larger clone differs at one position. Collaborating institutions collected whole blood in K2EDTA tubes following their own protocols. Collaborator samples were shipped for TCRbeta analysis as frozen whole blood, isolated PBMCs, or DNA extracted from either sample type. From the cysteine through the phenylalanine, the CDR3 covers 18 amino acids. Kept here is only the CDR3 DNA, which spans 54 bases and is read in frame from base 1. The sequenced material came from peripheral blood. The chain links TRBV21-1 with TRBJ2-5; the DNA was not used to check the table's D call, TRBD1. TRBV21-1 represents a pseudogene. This receptor was taken from a woman of 80 years or more with acute or convalescent COVID-19. The CDR3 is CASSKPLYRTSVEETQYF. Read as DNA, the sequence is TGTGCCAGCAGCAAACCCCTATACAGGACCTCGGTGGAAGAGACCCAGTACTTC.